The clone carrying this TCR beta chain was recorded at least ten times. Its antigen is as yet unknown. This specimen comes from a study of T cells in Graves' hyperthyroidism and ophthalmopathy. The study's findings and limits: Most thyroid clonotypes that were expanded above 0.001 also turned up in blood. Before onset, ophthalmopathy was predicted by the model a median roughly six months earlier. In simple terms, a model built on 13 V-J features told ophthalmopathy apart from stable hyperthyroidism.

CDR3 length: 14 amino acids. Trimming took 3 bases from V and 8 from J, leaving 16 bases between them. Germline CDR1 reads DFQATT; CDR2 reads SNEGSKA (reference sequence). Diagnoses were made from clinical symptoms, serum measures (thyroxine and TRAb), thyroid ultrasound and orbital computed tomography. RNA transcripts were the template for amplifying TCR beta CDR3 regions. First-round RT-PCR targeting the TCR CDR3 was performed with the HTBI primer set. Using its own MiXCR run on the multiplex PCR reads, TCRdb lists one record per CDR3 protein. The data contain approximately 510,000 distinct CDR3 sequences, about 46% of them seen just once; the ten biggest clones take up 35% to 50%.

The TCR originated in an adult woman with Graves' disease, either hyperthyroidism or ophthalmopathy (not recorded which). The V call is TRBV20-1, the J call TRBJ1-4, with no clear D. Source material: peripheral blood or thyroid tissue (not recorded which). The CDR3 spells CSASLGRSREKLFF. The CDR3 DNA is TGCAGTGCTAGCCTCGGGAGGTCACGGGAAAAACTGTTTTTT.